A selection of T cell receptor beta chains follows, all from one sample in a study of blood T cell repertoires in COVID-19. Some clones are missing from TCRdb's copy, which holds only in-frame ones; the method was immunoSEQ multiplex PCR. There are some 160,000 clones in the sample; roughly 86% occur only once, and 2.5% to 3% lies in the top ten. The sample consisted of peripheral blood. The receptors here all came from a woman of 80 years or more with COVID-19, enrolled during active disease. The CDR3 runs from the conserved cysteine through the conserved F or W. The D gene is left open where the match is weak. Size is omitted from some rows. Given values are once, few, many or a class for expanded clones.

clone_size: .; v_call: TRBV6-5; d_call: .; j_call: TRBJ2-1; cdr3_aa: CASSLAEGTEQFF; cdr3_nt: TGTGCCAGCAGTCTCGCAGAGGGCACCGAGCAGTTCTTC
clone_size: .; v_call: TRBV6-6; d_call: .; j_call: TRBJ2-7; cdr3_aa: CATSPGLYEQYF; cdr3_nt: TGTGCCACCTCCCCGGGACTTTACGAGCAGTACTTC
clone_size: .; v_call: TRBV19; d_call: .; j_call: TRBJ1-1; cdr3_aa: CASRITGGGTEAFF; cdr3_nt: TGTGCCAGTAGGATTACGGGGGGCGGCACTGAAGCTTTCTTT
clone_size: once; v_call: TRBV7-9; d_call: .; j_call: TRBJ1-2; cdr3_aa: CASSPGRGTYGYTF; cdr3_nt: TGTGCCAGCAGCCCCGGAAGGGGCACCTATGGCTACACCTTC
clone_size: .; v_call: TRBV28; d_call: .; j_call: TRBJ2-7; cdr3_aa: CASSRALGGPNF; cdr3_nt: TGTGCCAGCAGTCGCGCCCTCGGGGGGCCGAACTTC
clone_size: .; v_call: TRBV5-1; d_call: .; j_call: TRBJ2-3; cdr3_aa: CASSLLAESTDTQYF; cdr3_nt: TGCGCCAGCAGCTTGCTGGCGGAGAGCACAGATACGCAGTATTTT
clone_size: .; v_call: TRBV5-1; d_call: TRBD1; j_call: TRBJ1-4; cdr3_aa: CASSETGGGYNEKLFF; cdr3_nt: TGCGCCAGCAGCGAAACAGGGGGCGGATATAATGAAAAACTGTTTTTT
clone_size: .; v_call: TRBV5-1; d_call: TRBD1; j_call: TRBJ2-3; cdr3_aa: CASSDARTGATDTQYF; cdr3_nt: TGCGCCAGCAGTGACGCTCGGACAGGGGCCACAGATACGCAGTATTTT
clone_size: .; v_call: TRBV5-1; d_call: TRBD1; j_call: TRBJ2-7; cdr3_aa: CASSKTGEVDEQYF; cdr3_nt: TGCGCCAGCAGCAAGACAGGGGAAGTAGACGAGCAGTACTTC
clone_size: .; v_call: TRBV29-1; d_call: .; j_call: TRBJ1-5; cdr3_aa: CSVAVTGVNQPQHF; cdr3_nt: TGCAGCGTTGCCGTGACAGGCGTCAATCAGCCCCAGCATTTT
clone_size: .; v_call: TRBV4-1; d_call: TRBD1; j_call: TRBJ1-2; cdr3_aa: CASRSDRDSDYGYTF; cdr3_nt: TGCGCCAGCAGATCCGACAGGGATAGTGACTATGGCTACACCTTC